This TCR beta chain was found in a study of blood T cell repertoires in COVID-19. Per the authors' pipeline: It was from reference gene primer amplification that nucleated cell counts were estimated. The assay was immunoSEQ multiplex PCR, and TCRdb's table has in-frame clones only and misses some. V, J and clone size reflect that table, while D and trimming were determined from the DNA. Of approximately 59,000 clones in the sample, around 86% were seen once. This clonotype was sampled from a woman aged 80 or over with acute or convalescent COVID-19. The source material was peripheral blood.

CDR3 amino acids: CASSLGFSGAYNEQFF. CDR3 in DNA: TGTGCCAGCAGCTTAGGTTTTAGCGGGGCTTACAATGAGCAGTTCTTC. The J gene is TRBJ2-1, the V gene TRBV7-2, with 8 bases lining up with TRBD2. The germline V gene encodes CDR1 SGHTA and CDR2 FQGNSA. V was pared by 1 base and J by 4 bases, with 6 bases of the junction left unmatched. The CDR3 has 16 amino acids.